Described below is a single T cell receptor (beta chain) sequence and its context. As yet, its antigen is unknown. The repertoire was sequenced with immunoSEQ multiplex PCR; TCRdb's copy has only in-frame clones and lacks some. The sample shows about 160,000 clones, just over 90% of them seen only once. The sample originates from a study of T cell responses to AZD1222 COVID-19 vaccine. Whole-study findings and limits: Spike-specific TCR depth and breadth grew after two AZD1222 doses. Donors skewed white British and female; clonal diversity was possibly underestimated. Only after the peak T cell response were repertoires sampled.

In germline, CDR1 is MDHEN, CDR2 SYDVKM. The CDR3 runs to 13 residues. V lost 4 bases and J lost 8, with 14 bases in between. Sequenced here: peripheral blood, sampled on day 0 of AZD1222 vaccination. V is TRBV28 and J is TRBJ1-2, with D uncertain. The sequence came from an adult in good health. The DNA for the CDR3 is TGTGCCAGCAGTTCACGAGGGAGTAAGGGCTACACCTTC. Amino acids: CASSSRGSKGYTF.